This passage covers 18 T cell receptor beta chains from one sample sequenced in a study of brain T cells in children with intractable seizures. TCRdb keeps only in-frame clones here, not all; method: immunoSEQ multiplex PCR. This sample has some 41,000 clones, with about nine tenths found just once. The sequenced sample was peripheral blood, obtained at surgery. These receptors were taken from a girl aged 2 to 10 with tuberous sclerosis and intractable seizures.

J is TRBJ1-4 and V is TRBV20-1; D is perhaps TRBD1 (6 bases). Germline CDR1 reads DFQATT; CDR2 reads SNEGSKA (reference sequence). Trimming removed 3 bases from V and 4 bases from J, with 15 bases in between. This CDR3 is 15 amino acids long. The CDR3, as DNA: TGCAGTGCTAGTGGGTGGGGGCTGGTTAATGAAAAACTGTTTTTT. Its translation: CSASGWGLVNEKLFF.

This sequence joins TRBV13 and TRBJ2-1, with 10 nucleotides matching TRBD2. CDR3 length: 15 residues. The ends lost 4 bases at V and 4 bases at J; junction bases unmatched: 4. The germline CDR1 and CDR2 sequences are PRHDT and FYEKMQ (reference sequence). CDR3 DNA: TGTGCCAGCAGCTCCGTACTAGCGGGGTACAATGAGCAGTTCTTC. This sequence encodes CASSSVLAGYNEQFF.

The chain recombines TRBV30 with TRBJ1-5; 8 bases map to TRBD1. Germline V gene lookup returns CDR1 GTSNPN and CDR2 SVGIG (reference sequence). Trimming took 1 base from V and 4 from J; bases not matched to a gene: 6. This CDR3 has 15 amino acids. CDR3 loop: CAWSGDRLKNQPQHF. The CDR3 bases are TGTGCCTGGAGTGGGGACAGGTTGAAGAATCAGCCCCAGCATTTT.

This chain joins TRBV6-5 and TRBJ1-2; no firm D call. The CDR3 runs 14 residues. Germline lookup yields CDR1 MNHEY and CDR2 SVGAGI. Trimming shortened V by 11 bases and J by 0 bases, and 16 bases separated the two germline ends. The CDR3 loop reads CAASPQATNYGYTF. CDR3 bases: TGTGCCGCAAGCCCCCAGGCCACTAACTATGGCTACACCTTC.

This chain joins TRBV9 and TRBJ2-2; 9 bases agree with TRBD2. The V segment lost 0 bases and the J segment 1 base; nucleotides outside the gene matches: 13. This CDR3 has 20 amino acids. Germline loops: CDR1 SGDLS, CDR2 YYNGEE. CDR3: CASSVEAPAGGLLNTGELFF. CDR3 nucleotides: TGTGCCAGCAGCGTAGAAGCACCCGCGGGGGGGCTCCTGAACACCGGGGAGCTGTTTTTT.

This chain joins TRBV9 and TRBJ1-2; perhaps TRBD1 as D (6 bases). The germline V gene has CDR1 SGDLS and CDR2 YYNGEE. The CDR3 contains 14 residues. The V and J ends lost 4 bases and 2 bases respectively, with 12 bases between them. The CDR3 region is CASSRQVGNYGYTF. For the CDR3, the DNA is TGTGCCAGCAGCCGACAGGTCGGCAACTATGGCTACACCTTC.

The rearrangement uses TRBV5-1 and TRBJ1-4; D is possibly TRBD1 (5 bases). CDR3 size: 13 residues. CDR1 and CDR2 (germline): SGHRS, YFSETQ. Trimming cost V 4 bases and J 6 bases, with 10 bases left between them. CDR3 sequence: CASSPGTDEKLFF. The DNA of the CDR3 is TGCGCCAGCAGCCCCGGGACTGATGAAAAACTGTTTTTT.

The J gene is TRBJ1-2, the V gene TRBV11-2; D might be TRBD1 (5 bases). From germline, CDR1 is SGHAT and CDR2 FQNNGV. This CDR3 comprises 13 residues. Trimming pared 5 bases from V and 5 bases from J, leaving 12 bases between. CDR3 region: CASSEVGGYGYTF. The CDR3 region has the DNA TGTGCCAGCAGCGAAGTGGGGGGGTATGGCTACACCTTC.

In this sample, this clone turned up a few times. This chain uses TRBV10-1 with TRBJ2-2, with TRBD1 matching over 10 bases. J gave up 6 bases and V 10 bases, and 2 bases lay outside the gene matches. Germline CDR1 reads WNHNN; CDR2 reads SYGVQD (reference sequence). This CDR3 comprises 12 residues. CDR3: CAKGQGAGELFF. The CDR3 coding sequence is TGCGCCAAAGGACAGGGGGCCGGGGAGCTGTTTTTT.

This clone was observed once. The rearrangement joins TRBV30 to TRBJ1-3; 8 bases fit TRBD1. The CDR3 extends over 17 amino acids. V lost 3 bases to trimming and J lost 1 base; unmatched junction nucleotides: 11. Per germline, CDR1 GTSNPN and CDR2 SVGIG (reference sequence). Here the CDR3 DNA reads TGTGCCTGGAGATCAAGAAGGACAGGGAAGTCTGGAAACACCATATATTTT. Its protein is CAWRSRRTGKSGNTIYF.

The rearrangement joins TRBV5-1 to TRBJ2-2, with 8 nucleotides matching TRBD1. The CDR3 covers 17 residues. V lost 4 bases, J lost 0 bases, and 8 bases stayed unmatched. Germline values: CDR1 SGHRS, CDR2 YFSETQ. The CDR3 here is CASSPLRGQANTGELFF. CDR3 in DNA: TGCGCCAGCAGCCCATTAAGGGGACAGGCGAACACCGGGGAGCTGTTTTTT. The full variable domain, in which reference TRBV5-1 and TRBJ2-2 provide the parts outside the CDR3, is KAGVTQTPRYLIKTRGQQVTLSCSPISGHRSVSWYQQTPGQGLQFLFEYFSETQRNKGNFPGRFSGRQFSNSRSEMNVSTLELGDSALYLCASSPLRGQANTGELFFGEGSRLTVL.

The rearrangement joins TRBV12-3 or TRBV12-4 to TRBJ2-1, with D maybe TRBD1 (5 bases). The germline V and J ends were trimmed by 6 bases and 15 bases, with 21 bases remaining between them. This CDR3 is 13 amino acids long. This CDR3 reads CASSPSPGLRAFF. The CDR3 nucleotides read TGTGCCAGCAGCCCATCTCCGGGCCTCAGGGCGTTCTTC.

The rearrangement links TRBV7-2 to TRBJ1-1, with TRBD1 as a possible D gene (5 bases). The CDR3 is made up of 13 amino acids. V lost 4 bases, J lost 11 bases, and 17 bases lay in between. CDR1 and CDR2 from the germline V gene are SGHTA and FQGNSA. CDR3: CASSYRESGEAFF. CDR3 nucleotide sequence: TGTGCCAGCAGCTACCGGGAGTCGGGGGAGGCTTTCTTT. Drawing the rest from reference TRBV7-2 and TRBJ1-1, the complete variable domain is GAGVSQSPSNKVTEKGKDVELRCDPISGHTALYWYRQSLGQGLEFLIYFQGNSAPDKSGLPSDRFSAERTGGSVSTLTIQRTQQEDSAVYLCASSYRESGEAFFGQGTRLTVV.

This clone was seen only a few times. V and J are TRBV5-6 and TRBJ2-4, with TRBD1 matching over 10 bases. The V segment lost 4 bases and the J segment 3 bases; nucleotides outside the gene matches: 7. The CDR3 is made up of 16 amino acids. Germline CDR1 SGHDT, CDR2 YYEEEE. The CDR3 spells CASSGDRGHGKNIQYF. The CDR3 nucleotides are TGTGCCAGCAGCGGTGACAGGGGGCACGGCAAAAACATTCAGTACTTC.

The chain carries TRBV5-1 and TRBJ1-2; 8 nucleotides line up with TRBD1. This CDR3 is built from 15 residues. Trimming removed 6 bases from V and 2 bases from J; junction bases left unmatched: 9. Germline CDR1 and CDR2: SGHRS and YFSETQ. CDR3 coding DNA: TGCGCCAGCACCAGTTCGCACAGGGGGAACTATGGCTACACCTTC. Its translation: CASTSSHRGNYGYTF. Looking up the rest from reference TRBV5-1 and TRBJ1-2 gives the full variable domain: KAGVTQTPRYLIKTRGQQVTLSCSPISGHRSVSWYQQTPGQGLQFLFEYFSETQRNKGNFPGRFSGRQFSNSRSEMNVSTLELGDSALYLCASTSSHRGNYGYTFGSGTRLTVV.

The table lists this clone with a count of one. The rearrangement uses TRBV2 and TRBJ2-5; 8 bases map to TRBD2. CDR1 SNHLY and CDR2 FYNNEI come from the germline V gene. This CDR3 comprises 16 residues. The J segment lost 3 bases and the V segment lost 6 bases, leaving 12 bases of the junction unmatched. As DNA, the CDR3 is TGTGCCAGCAGGCTCGGACTAGCAGTTTCCAAAGAGACCCAGTACTTC. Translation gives CASRLGLAVSKETQYF.

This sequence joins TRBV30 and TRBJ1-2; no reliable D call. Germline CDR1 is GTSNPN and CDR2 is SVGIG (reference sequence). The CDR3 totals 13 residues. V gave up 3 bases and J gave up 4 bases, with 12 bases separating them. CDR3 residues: CAWRVEPRYGYTF. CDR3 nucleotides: TGTGCCTGGAGGGTCGAGCCACGCTATGGCTACACCTTC.

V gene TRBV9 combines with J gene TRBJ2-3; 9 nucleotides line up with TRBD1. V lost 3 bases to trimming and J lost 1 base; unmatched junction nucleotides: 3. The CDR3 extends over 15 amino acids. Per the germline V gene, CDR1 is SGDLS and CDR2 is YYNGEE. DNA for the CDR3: TGTGCCAGCAGCGAAGGACAGGGGCGCACAGATACGCAGTATTTT. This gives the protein CASSEGQGRTDTQYF.